The 5 T cell receptor beta chains in this list originate from one sample, sequenced in a study of tumor-infiltrating lymphocytes in localized non-small cell lung cancer. TCRdb keeps only in-frame clones here, not all; method: immunoSEQ multiplex PCR. The sample carries around 12,000 clones, about 84% recorded once. Input material: uninvolved lung tissue not adjacent to the tumor. These receptors all stem from a human donor with non-small cell lung cancer.

This clone was seen a single time. V is TRBV7-8 and J is TRBJ2-2; 12 bases align to TRBD2. The CDR3 has 16 residues. Germline loops: CDR1 SGHVS, CDR2 FQNEAQ. Trimming took 5 bases from V and 5 from J; bases not matched to a gene: 6. CDR3 DNA sequence: TGTGCCAGCAGCCCAGGACTAGCGGGGAGAACCGGGGAGCTGTTTTTT. Translating it yields CASSPGLAGRTGELFF.

The chain couples TRBV7-6 to TRBJ2-6, with 9 bases matching TRBD2. Losses at the gene ends were 3 bases for V and 0 bases for J; bases not matched to a gene: 12. This CDR3 has 20 amino acids. The germline V gene encodes CDR1 SGHVS and CDR2 FNYEAQ. CDR3: CASSFWAGGPPTSGANVLTF. In DNA, the CDR3 is TGTGCCAGCAGCTTTTGGGCGGGGGGGCCCCCAACCTCTGGGGCCAACGTCCTGACTTTC.

The chain recombines TRBV7-2 with TRBJ1-6; weak D call: TRBD1 (5 bases). Germline V gene data show CDR1 as SGHTA and CDR2 as FQGNSA. This CDR3 comprises 15 residues. V dropped 0 bases and J dropped 13 bases, with 16 bases sitting between them. The CDR3 DNA sequence: TGTGCCAGCAGCTTAGCAACCAGGTGGGACCAGCCCCTCCACTTT. It translates to CASSLATRWDQPLHF.

The rearrangement joins TRBV7-6 to TRBJ2-3, with D perhaps being TRBD1 or TRBD2 (5 bases each). The germline gives CDR1 SGHVS, CDR2 FNYEAQ. V gave up 5 bases and J gave up 3 bases, with 15 bases separating them. This CDR3 spans 15 amino acids. The CDR3 spells CASSPGAGETDTQYF. As DNA, the CDR3 is TGTGCCAGCAGCCCCGGGGCCGGGGAAACAGATACGCAGTATTTT.

Judged by abundance, this clone is medium-sized. The CDR3: CASSLQGSSYNEQFF. In nucleotides, the CDR3 is TGTGCCAGCAGCTTACAGGGGAGCTCCTACAATGAGCAGTTCTTC. V usage is TRBV7-8 and J usage is TRBJ2-1; D is possibly TRBD1 (6 bases). This CDR3 has 15 residues. CDR1 is SGHVS and CDR2 is FQNEAQ in the germline V gene. V lost 2 bases and J 0 bases, leaving 8 bases between the germline ends.